A single sample is the source of the 5 T cell receptor beta chains below, sequenced in a study of blood T cells in healthy people across ages. A J-beta primer mix and a sample-barcoded 5' primer were used in a second PCR of roughly 6 to 11 cycles. In TCRdb, the 5' RACE reads were re-called with MiXCR into one record per CDR3 protein. The sample consists of 600,000 or so distinct CDR3 sequences, roughly 48% of them appearing once. Sequenced material: blood. These receptors were collected from a man at least 80 years old in good health.

The chain couples TRBV5-1 to TRBJ1-4; no definite D call. CDR1 SGHRS and CDR2 YFSETQ come from the germline V gene. The V end lost 4 bases, the J end lost 3 bases, and 13 bases lay between the germline ends. The CDR3 covers 15 residues. CDR3 region: CASSPDGRPNEKLFF. The CDR3 DNA reads TGCGCCAGCAGCCCGGACGGGAGGCCTAATGAAAAACTGTTTTTT. Supplemented by reference TRBV5-1 and TRBJ1-4, the full variable domain reads KAGVTQTPRYLIKTRGQQVTLSCSPISGHRSVSWYQQTPGQGLQFLFEYFSETQRNKGNFPGRFSGRQFSNSRSEMNVSTLELGDSALYLCASSPDGRPNEKLFFGSGTQLSVL.

This clonotype was counted once. J is TRBJ2-2 and V is TRBV7-2; D unresolved. Germline CDR1 reads SGHTA; CDR2 reads FQGNSA. Trimming removed 5 bases from V and 4 bases from J, with 8 bases in between. CDR3 length equals 13 residues. The CDR3 sequence is CASSRSGTGELFF. The CDR3 DNA sequence: TGTGCCAGCAGCCGCTCGGGCACCGGGGAGCTGTTTTTT. Complete variable domain (other parts from reference TRBV7-2 and TRBJ2-2): GAGVSQSPSNKVTEKGKDVELRCDPISGHTALYWYRQSLGQGLEFLIYFQGNSAPDKSGLPSDRFSAERTGGSVSTLTIQRTQQEDSAVYLCASSRSGTGELFFGEGSRLTVL.

This clonotype was picked up many times. This may be a read error: a much more frequent sequence differs by one nucleotide. The chain links TRBV6-5 to TRBJ1-2; D perhaps matches TRBD1 (6 bases). Germline V CDR1 and CDR2: MNHEY, SVGAGI. This CDR3 comprises 14 residues. The CDR3: CASSDSRGAYGYTF. In DNA form, the CDR3 reads TGTGCCAGCAGTGACTCGAGGGGGGCCTATGGCTACACCTTC.

The sample holds one count of this clonotype. V usage is TRBV5-1 and J usage is TRBJ2-2; 12 bases match TRBD2. Germline values: CDR1 SGHRS, CDR2 YFSETQ. The CDR3 is made up of 16 amino acids. The ends lost 3 bases at V and 5 bases at J; junction bases unmatched: 5. The CDR3 DNA is TGCGCCAGCAGCTGGACTAGCGGGGTTGGGACCGGGGAGCTGTTTTTT. Amino acids: CASSWTSGVGTGELFF. The whole variable domain, remainder taken from reference TRBV5-1 and TRBJ2-2, is KAGVTQTPRYLIKTRGQQVTLSCSPISGHRSVSWYQQTPGQGLQFLFEYFSETQRNKGNFPGRFSGRQFSNSRSEMNVSTLELGDSALYLCASSWTSGVGTGELFFGEGSRLTVL.

This chain joins TRBV13 and TRBJ2-7, with D perhaps TRBD2 (5 bases). Germline loops: CDR1 PRHDT, CDR2 FYEKMQ (reference sequence). V lost 5 bases to trimming and J lost 3 bases, with 20 bases between them. This CDR3 has 16 amino acids. The DNA for the CDR3 is TGTGCCAGCAGCCCCGGACTCCGAGACGGCAACTACGAGCAGTACTTC. Translating it yields CASSPGLRDGNYEQYF.